This T cell receptor (beta chain) was identified during a study of cytomegalovirus exposure and HLA in healthy donors. Study as a whole: Early released data comprised tens of millions of unique TCRs from HLA-typed donors. Study-wide points: With later analysis, a missense DCLRE1C variant became linked to TCR beta V- and J-gene trimming.

In the PCR, 60 Vbeta and 13 Jbeta primers were used. The protocol was immunoSEQ multiplex PCR, while the TCRdb copy is restricted to in-frame clones and leaves out a portion. The table lists around 150,000 clones, 80% to 90% of them singletons. The sample holds one count of this clone. No antigen is known for it. Germline-derived CDR1 and CDR2 are WNHNN and SYGVQD (reference sequence). V gave up 5 bases and J gave up 3 bases, with 5 bases separating them. The CDR3 contains 12 residues. The source of this sequence is a man between 18 and 35 years old in good health and CMV-seropositive. The V gene is TRBV10-1, the J gene TRBJ1-3; D remains unclear. The sample consisted of PBMCs. This chain's CDR3 is CASSSGGNTIYF. In nucleotides, the CDR3 is TGCGCCAGCAGTTCCGGTGGAAACACCATATATTTT.